This T cell receptor beta chain derives from a study of beta chain features in type 1 diabetes. Since all of the isolated RNA was reverse transcribed, expressed TCRB transcripts were what got sequenced. Libraries were prepared by immunoSEQ multiplex PCR; TCRdb keeps only in-frame clonotypes and omits some of them. The profile shows tens of thousands of clones, around 63% of them singletons. V lost 7 bases to trimming and J lost 0 bases, with 13 bases between them. From germline, CDR1 is LNHDA and CDR2 SQIVND (reference sequence). The CDR3 contains 15 residues. The receptor's source is a young woman in good health. The sequenced sample consisted of Tregs from blood. The chain employs TRBV19 and TRBJ1-5, with D hard to call. In nucleotides, the CDR3 is TGTGCCAGTAATCTAGGAGGGAGTAGCAATCAGCCCCAGCATTTT. As protein: CASNLGGSSNQPQHF.